This entry lists 27 T cell receptor beta chains sequenced from one sample in a study of a mutant IDH1 vaccine in newly diagnosed glioma. No antigen is known for these receptors. Stated time point: week 23, last vaccination. Vaccination used 300 ug of mutant IDH1 20-mer peptide per dose, with topical imiquimod. Here immunoSEQ multiplex PCR was the method, and the copy in TCRdb shows in-frame clones only, minus some. Altogether roughly 60,000 clones are present, roughly 85% being singletons, with the ten largest covering 3.5% to 4.5%. The starting material was PBMCs, obtained from a glioma patient whose treatment included an IDH1 peptide vaccine. The receptors were gathered from a man aged 25-40 years with glioma.

This rearrangement joins TRBV19 to TRBJ1-6; tentative D call: TRBD1 (5 bases). V dropped 7 bases and J dropped 0 bases, with 25 bases sitting between them. The CDR3 has 20 amino acids. The germline V gene encodes CDR1 LNHDA and CDR2 SQIVND (reference sequence). CDR3 sequence: CASTHVWGSPPYSYNSPLHF. CDR3 bases: TGTGCCAGTACCCACGTTTGGGGGTCTCCCCCTTACTCCTATAATTCACCCCTCCACTTT.

The chain carries TRBV10-2 and TRBJ2-5; 8 bases are a match to TRBD2. The CDR3 has 15 residues. The V and J ends lost 6 bases and 5 bases, in that order; junction bases with no gene match: 11. Germline V gene data show CDR1 as WSHSY and CDR2 as SAAADI. CDR3 DNA sequence: TGCGCCAGCAGCTTTACAGGGCGCGGGGGGGAGACCCAGTACTTC. This sequence encodes CASSFTGRGGETQYF.

The chain joins TRBV6-5 to TRBJ1-2, with 9 bases that match TRBD1. V shed 2 bases and J 7 bases; nucleotides not matched to a gene: 8. The V gene's germline CDR1 is MNHEY and CDR2 SVGAGI. The CDR3 spans 15 residues. The CDR3 region is CASSYTQGATIGYTF. The CDR3 coding sequence is TGTGCCAGCAGTTACACACAGGGGGCGACTATTGGCTACACCTTC.

The chain carries TRBV14 and TRBJ1-2; D remains ambiguous. CDR1 and CDR2 from the germline V gene are SGHDN and FVKESK. The V end lost 0 bases, the J end lost 1 base, and 6 bases lay between the germline ends. This CDR3 is built from 14 residues. The CDR3 DNA sequence: TGTGCCAGCAGCCAAGACCTAAATAACTATGGCTACACCTTC. Protein sequence: CASSQDLNNYGYTF.

This clone was seen only once. Since no conserved phenylalanine or tryptophan closes the CDR3, a read error is the likely cause. This chain connects TRBV10-2 to TRBJ1-2, with 10 nucleotides matching TRBD1. This CDR3 is built from 16 residues. CDR1 and CDR2 (germline): WSHSY, SAAADI. V was clipped by 8 bases and J by 3 bases; unmatched bases: 12. CDR3 DNA: TGCGCCAGCCGCGGGACAGGGGTCTCGGTTGACTATGGCTACACCCTC. Protein product: CASRGTGVSVDYGYTL.

The V call is TRBV27, the J call TRBJ1-1; tentatively, D is TRBD1 (5 bases). The germline V gene has CDR1 MNHEY and CDR2 SMNVEV (reference sequence). This CDR3 contains 12 residues. The V gene lost 2 bases and the J gene lost 11 bases, with 12 bases spanning the gap. The CDR3 spells CASSLISGRAFF. The CDR3 nucleotides are TGTGCCAGCAGTTTAATTTCAGGGAGGGCTTTCTTT.

J is TRBJ1-1 and V is TRBV6-1; D gene unclear. The CDR3 spans 12 residues. V was shortened by 3 bases and J by 4 bases, with 6 bases between the two germline ends. From germline, CDR1 is MNHNS and CDR2 SASEGT. The CDR3 DNA reads as TGTGCCAGCAGTGATATATCCACTGAAGCTTTCTTT. This translates into CASSDISTEAFF.

The chain combines TRBV27 with TRBJ2-5; 10 nucleotides align to TRBD2. The CDR3 runs to 15 residues. Germline CDR1 and CDR2: MNHEY and SMNVEV (reference sequence). The V and J ends lost 2 bases and 1 base, in that order; junction bases with no gene match: 1. Here the CDR3 DNA reads TGTGCCAGCAGTTTAACTAGCGGGACCCAAGAGACCCAGTACTTC. Translating gives CASSLTSGTQETQYF.

V and J are TRBV5-1 and TRBJ2-3; the D is unclear. Trimming left V 6 bases short and J 2 bases short, with 13 bases between. This CDR3 is 14 amino acids long. CDR1 SGHRS and CDR2 YFSETQ come from the germline V gene. DNA for the CDR3: TGCGCCAGCAACCAAAGAACCGACACAGATACGCAGTATTTT. Its translation: CASNQRTDTDTQYF.

This chain uses TRBV7-9 with TRBJ2-2, with D possibly being TRBD2 (6 bases). V was pared by 3 bases and J by 0 bases, with 8 bases between. CDR1 and CDR2 from the germline V gene are SEHNR and FQNEAQ (reference sequence). The CDR3 totals 15 residues. Here the CDR3 reads CASSFLAPNTGELFF. DNA of the CDR3: TGTGCCAGCAGCTTCCTAGCGCCGAACACCGGGGAGCTGTTTTTT.

The chain employs TRBV7-9 and TRBJ1-2, with D uncertain. CDR3 length: 13 residues. Between the trimmed V and J ends, which lost 1 base and 4 bases, there was a span of 7 bases. Germline V lookup: CDR1 SEHNR, CDR2 FQNEAQ (reference sequence). The CDR3 sequence: CASSLGGFYGYTF. CDR3 in DNA: TGTGCCAGCAGCTTAGGGGGATTCTATGGCTACACCTTC. The full variable domain, rest sourced from reference TRBV7-9 and TRBJ1-2, is DTGVSQNPRHKITKRGQNVTFRCDPISEHNRLYWYRQTLGQGPEFLTYFQNEAQLEKSRLLSDRFSAERPKGSFSTLEIQRTEQGDSAMYLCASSLGGFYGYTFGSGTRLTVV.

The chain recombines TRBV6-5 with TRBJ1-6; 7 bases align to TRBD1. There are 15 residues in the CDR3. Trimming cost V 2 bases and J 7 bases; bases outside gene matches: 5. In germline, CDR1 is MNHEY, CDR2 SVGAGI. The CDR3 reads CASSYQGTDNSPLHF. The CDR3 DNA is TGTGCCAGCAGTTACCAAGGGACAGACAATTCACCCCTCCACTTT.

This chain links TRBV4-1 with TRBJ2-3; 7 bases line up with TRBD1. The CDR3 is made up of 15 amino acids. Germline V gene sequence: CDR1 MGHRA, CDR2 YSYEKL. V gave up 3 bases and J gave up 0 bases; unmatched junction bases: 3. This CDR3 reads CASSHGTESTDTQYF. DNA of the CDR3: TGCGCCAGCAGCCACGGGACAGAAAGCACAGATACGCAGTATTTT.

This chain uses TRBV30 with TRBJ1-5, with D uncertain. Germline V CDR1 and CDR2: GTSNPN, SVGIG (reference sequence). Trimming took 0 bases from V and 1 from J, leaving 4 bases between them. The CDR3 spans 13 residues. The CDR3 DNA reads TGTGCCTGGAGTGTACTAAGCAATCAGCCCCAGCATTTT. Residues: CAWSVLSNQPQHF. Full variable domain (missing parts from reference TRBV30 and TRBJ1-5): SQTIHQWPATLVQPVGSPLSLECTVEGTSNPNLYWYRQAAGRGLQLLFYSVGIGQISSEVPQNLSASRPQDRQFILSSKKLLLSDSGFYLCAWSVLSNQPQHFGDGTRLSIL.

V gene TRBV28 combines with J gene TRBJ2-7, with TRBD1 as a possible D gene (6 bases). The germline gives CDR1 MDHEN, CDR2 SYDVKM. The germline V and J ends were trimmed by 6 bases and 2 bases, with 17 bases remaining between them. This CDR3 spans 15 amino acids. CDR3 protein: CASSPEGVRTYEQYF. CDR3 nucleotides: TGTGCCAGCAGCCCCGAGGGGGTCAGAACCTACGAGCAGTACTTC.

This clone has just a few counts. The chain is built from TRBV6-1 and TRBJ1-5, with 10 nucleotides matching TRBD1. The CDR3 has 19 residues. With 3 bases clipped from V and 6 bases from J, the junction kept 17 bases outside the gene matches. Germline V gene sequence: CDR1 MNHNS, CDR2 SASEGT. The DNA of the CDR3 is TGTGCCAGCAGTGACCCGACAGGGGGCACAGCGTGGGGGGGTCAGCCCCAGCATTTT. It encodes CASSDPTGGTAWGGQPQHF.

V and J are TRBV28 and TRBJ1-4; D is undetermined. The CDR3 runs to 15 residues. Deletions cut 7 bases from V and 8 bases from J, with 20 bases between. Germline V gives CDR1 MDHEN, CDR2 SYDVKM. The CDR3 spells CASKPARRSNEKLFF. The CDR3 DNA reads TGTGCCAGCAAACCAGCCCGGCGCTCGAACGAAAAACTGTTTTTT.

The chain carries TRBV19 and TRBJ1-2; 9 positions match TRBD1. The J segment lost 2 bases and the V segment lost 5 bases, leaving 6 bases of the junction unmatched. The CDR3 runs to 15 residues. The germline CDR1 and CDR2 sequences are LNHDA and SQIVND (reference sequence). The CDR3 region has the DNA TGTGCCAGTAGTCTCACCGGACAGGGGAACTATGGCTACACCTTC. This encodes CASSLTGQGNYGYTF.

The chain uses TRBV18 and TRBJ2-5; D is undetermined. CDR1 and CDR2 from the germline V gene are KGHSH and LQKENI. The CDR3 covers 11 residues. Trimming left V 2 bases short and J 5 bases short, with 3 bases between. CDR3 nucleotides: TGTGCCAGCTCACCAACGGAGACCCAGTACTTC. It encodes CASSPTETQYF.

The chain has TRBV5-1 and TRBJ2-7; D ambiguous. Germline-derived CDR1 and CDR2 are SGHRS and YFSETQ. V was clipped by 1 base and J by 5 bases, with 16 bases between them. This CDR3 has 15 amino acids. The CDR3 spells CASSLFGKGFDEQYF. The CDR3 coding sequence is TGCGCCAGCAGCTTGTTCGGAAAAGGGTTCGACGAGCAGTACTTC.

The chain combines TRBV7-2 with TRBJ1-5; TRBD1 might be the D (6 bases). The V gene's germline CDR1 is SGHTA and CDR2 FQGNSA. The CDR3 sequence is 16 residues long. The V end was cut by 1 base, the J end by 0 bases, with 10 bases between. The CDR3 protein is CASSLGTALSNQPQHF. The CDR3 nucleotides are TGTGCCAGCAGCTTAGGGACAGCCCTTAGCAATCAGCCCCAGCATTTT.

The V and J genes are TRBV2 and TRBJ1-2; TRBD1 might be the D (5 bases). The CDR3 spans 11 residues. Germline V gives CDR1 SNHLY, CDR2 FYNNEI. V gave up 4 bases and J gave up 10 bases, with 10 bases separating them. CDR3 sequence reads: CASSGTTDYTF. CDR3 bases: TGTGCCAGCAGTGGGACAACGGACTACACCTTC.

V is TRBV5-1 and J is TRBJ1-3; D gene ambiguous. Trimming left V 2 bases short and J 0 bases short, with 15 bases between. The germline V gene has CDR1 SGHRS and CDR2 YFSETQ. The CDR3 length is 17 residues. The CDR3 DNA sequence: TGCGCCAGCAGCTTTGGTCGGAGTACCCACTCTGGAAACACCATATATTTT. As protein: CASSFGRSTHSGNTIYF.

V and J are TRBV6-1 and TRBJ1-1; D unresolved. This CDR3 region has 15 residues. The V end lost 0 bases, the J end lost 0 bases, and 8 bases lay between the germline ends. From germline, CDR1 is MNHNS and CDR2 SASEGT. The CDR3 DNA is TGTGCCAGCAGTGAAGCTGACTTAATGAACACTGAAGCTTTCTTT. Protein: CASSEADLMNTEAFF.

This clone was recorded only once. The chain links TRBV11-1 to TRBJ2-1; weak D call: TRBD1 (5 bases). The length of the CDR3 is 16 residues. Trimming took 3 bases from V and 3 from J, leaving 15 bases between them. Germline values: CDR1 SGHAT, CDR2 FQDESV (reference sequence). The CDR3: CASSFLDTGLYNEQFF. Written as DNA, the CDR3 is TGTGCCAGCAGCTTCCTCGACACAGGCCTCTACAATGAGCAGTTCTTC. The complete variable domain, with remaining parts taken from reference TRBV11-1 and TRBJ2-1, reads EAEVAQSPRYKITEKSQAVAFWCDPISGHATLYWYRQILGQGPELLVQFQDESVVDDSQLPKDRFSAERLKGVDSTLKIQPAELGDSAMYLCASSFLDTGLYNEQFFGPGTRLTVL.

The chain joins TRBV5-5 to TRBJ2-7; tentatively, D is TRBD1 (5 bases). The V end was cut by 0 bases, the J end by 12 bases, with 10 bases between. The CDR3 is 11 residues long. The germline CDR1 and CDR2 sequences are SGHKS and YYEKEE (reference sequence). CDR3 protein: CASSLATAWYF. CDR3 coding DNA: TGTGCCAGCAGCTTGGCGACAGCTTGGTACTTC.

The V gene is TRBV4-1, the J gene TRBJ1-5, with TRBD1 matching over 10 bases. V lost 4 bases, J lost 7 bases, and 10 bases stayed unmatched. The CDR3 length is 16 residues. Germline-derived CDR1 and CDR2 are MGHRA and YSYEKL. DNA for the CDR3: TGCGCCAGCAGCCCTCAATCGACAGGGGGCTTCCAGCCCCAGCATTTT. This translates into CASSPQSTGGFQPQHF.